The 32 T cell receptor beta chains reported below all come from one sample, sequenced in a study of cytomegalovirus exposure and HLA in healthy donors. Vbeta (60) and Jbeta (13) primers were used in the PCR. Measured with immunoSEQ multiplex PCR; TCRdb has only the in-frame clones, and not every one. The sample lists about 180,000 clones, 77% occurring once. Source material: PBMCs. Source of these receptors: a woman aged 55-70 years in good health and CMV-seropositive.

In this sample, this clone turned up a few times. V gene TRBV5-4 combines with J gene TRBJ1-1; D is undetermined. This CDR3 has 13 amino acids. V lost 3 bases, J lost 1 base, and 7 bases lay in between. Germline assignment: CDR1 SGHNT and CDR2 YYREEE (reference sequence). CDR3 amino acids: CASSWQENTEAFF. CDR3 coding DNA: TGTGCCAGCAGCTGGCAGGAGAACACTGAAGCTTTCTTT.

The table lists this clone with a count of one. The CDR3 region has the DNA TGTGCCAGCAGTTACGAAGGCGGGATCTACGAGCAGTACTTC. This encodes CASSYEGGIYEQYF. This rearrangement joins TRBV6-5 to TRBJ2-7; tentative D call: TRBD2 (6 bases). Trimming cost V 2 bases and J 3 bases, with 11 bases left between them. Germline V gene lookup returns CDR1 MNHEY and CDR2 SVGAGI. This CDR3 spans 14 amino acids.

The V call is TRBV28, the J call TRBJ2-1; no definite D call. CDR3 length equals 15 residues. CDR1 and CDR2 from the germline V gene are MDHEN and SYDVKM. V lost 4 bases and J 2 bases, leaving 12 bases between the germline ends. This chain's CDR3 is CASSSLALAYNEQFF. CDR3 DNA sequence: TGTGCCAGCAGTTCACTCGCCCTAGCCTACAATGAGCAGTTCTTC.

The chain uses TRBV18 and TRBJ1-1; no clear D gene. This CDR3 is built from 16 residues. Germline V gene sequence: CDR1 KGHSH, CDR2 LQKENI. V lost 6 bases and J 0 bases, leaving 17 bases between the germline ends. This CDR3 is CASSPSHMALNTEAFF. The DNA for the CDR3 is TGTGCCAGCTCCCCCTCCCACATGGCCCTGAACACTGAAGCTTTCTTT.

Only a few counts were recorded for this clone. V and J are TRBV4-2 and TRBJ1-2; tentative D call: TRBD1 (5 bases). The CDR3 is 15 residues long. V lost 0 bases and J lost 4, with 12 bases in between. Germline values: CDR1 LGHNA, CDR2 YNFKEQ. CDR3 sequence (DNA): TGTGCCAGCAGCCAAGAACCAGGGTTGGGCTATGGCTACACCTTC. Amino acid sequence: CASSQEPGLGYGYTF.

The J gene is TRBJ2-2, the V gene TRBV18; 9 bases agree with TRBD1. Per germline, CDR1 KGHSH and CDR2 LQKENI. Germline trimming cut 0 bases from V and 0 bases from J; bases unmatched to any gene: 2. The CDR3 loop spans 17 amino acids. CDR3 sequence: CASSPPGQGSNTGELFF. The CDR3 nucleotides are TGTGCCAGCTCACCACCGGGACAGGGATCGAACACCGGGGAGCTGTTTTTT.

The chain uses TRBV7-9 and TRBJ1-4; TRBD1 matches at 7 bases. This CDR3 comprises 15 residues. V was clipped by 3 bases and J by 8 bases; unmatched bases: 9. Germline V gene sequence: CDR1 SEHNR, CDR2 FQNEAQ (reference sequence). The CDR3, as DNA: TGTGCCAGCAGCTTGTTCGAGCAGGGGGAGGAAAAACTGTTTTTT. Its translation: CASSLFEQGEEKLFF. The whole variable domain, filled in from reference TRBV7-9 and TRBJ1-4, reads DTGVSQNPRHKITKRGQNVTFRCDPISEHNRLYWYRQTLGQGPEFLTYFQNEAQLEKSRLLSDRFSAERPKGSFSTLEIQRTEQGDSAMYLCASSLFEQGEEKLFFGSGTQLSVL.

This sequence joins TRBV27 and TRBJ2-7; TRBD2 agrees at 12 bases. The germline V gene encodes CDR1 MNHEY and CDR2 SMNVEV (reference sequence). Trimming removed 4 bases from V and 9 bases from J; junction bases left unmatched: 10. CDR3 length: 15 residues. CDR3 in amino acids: CASSSETSGRTRQYF. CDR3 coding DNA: TGTGCCAGCAGTTCCGAGACTAGCGGGAGAACTCGGCAGTACTTC.

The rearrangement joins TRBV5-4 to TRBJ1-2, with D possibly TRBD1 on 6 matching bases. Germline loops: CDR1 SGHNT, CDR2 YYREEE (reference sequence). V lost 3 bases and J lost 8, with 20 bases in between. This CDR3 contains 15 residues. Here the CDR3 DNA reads TGTGCCAGCAGCTCCAGGGGCGAACCCGGGGCGGGCTACACCTTC. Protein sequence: CASSSRGEPGAGYTF.

This chain's CDR3 is CASSLAQGWRYF. The CDR3 DNA sequence: TGTGCCAGCAGCTTGGCCCAGGGTTGGAGATACTTC. V and J are TRBV5-4 and TRBJ2-7; D is perhaps TRBD1 (5 bases). CDR1 is SGHNT, CDR2 YYREEE, per germline (reference sequence). V lost 0 bases and J lost 13, with 14 bases in between. The CDR3 totals 12 residues.

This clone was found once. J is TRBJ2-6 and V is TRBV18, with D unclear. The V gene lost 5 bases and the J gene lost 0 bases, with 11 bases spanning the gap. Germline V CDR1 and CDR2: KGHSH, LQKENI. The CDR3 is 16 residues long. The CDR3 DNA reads TGTGCCAGCTCAGCCGGGTGGATCTCTGGGGCCAACGTCCTGACTTTC. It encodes CASSAGWISGANVLTF.

CDR3 in DNA: TGCAGCGTTGAAGATGAGATGACAGGCCAAGAGACCCAGTACTTC. Protein: CSVEDEMTGQETQYF. The chain uses TRBV29-1 and TRBJ2-5; D is possibly TRBD1 (6 bases). Germline V gives CDR1 SQVTM, CDR2 ANQGSEA. V lost 0 bases to trimming and J lost 1 base, with 12 bases between them. The CDR3 is 15 amino acids.

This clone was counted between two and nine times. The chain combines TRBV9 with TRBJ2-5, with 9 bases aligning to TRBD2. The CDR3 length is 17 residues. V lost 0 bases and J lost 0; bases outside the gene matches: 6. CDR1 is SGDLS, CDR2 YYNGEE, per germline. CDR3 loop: CASSVGSLAGHQETQYF. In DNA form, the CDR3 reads TGTGCCAGCAGCGTAGGATCACTAGCGGGCCACCAAGAGACCCAGTACTTC.

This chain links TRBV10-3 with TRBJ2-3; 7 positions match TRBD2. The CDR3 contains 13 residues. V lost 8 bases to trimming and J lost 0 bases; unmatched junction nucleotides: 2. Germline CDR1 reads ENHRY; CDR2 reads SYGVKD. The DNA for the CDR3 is TGTGCCATCGGGCGGGAGAGCACAGATACGCAGTATTTT. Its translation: CAIGRESTDTQYF.

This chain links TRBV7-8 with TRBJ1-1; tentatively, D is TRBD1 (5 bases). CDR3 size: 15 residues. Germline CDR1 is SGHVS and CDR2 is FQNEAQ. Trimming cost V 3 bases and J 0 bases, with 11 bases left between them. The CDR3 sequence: CASSFRGSLNTEAFF. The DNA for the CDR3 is TGTGCCAGCAGCTTCCGGGGGTCCCTGAACACTGAAGCTTTCTTT.

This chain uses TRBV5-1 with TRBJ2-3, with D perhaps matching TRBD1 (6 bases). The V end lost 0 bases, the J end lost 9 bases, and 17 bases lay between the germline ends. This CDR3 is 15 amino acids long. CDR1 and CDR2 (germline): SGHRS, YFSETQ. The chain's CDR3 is CASSLGWQGIRTQYF. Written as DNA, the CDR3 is TGCGCCAGCAGCTTGGGTTGGCAGGGGATCAGAACGCAGTATTTT. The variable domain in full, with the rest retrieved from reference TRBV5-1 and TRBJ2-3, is KAGVTQTPRYLIKTRGQQVTLSCSPISGHRSVSWYQQTPGQGLQFLFEYFSETQRNKGNFPGRFSGRQFSNSRSEMNVSTLELGDSALYLCASSLGWQGIRTQYFGPGTRLTVL.

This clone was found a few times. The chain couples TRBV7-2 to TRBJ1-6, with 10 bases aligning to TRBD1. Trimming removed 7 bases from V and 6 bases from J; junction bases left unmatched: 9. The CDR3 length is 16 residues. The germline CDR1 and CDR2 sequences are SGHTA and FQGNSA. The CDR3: CASILGGQGFNSPLHF. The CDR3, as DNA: TGTGCCAGCATCCTAGGGGGACAGGGGTTTAATTCACCCCTCCACTTT. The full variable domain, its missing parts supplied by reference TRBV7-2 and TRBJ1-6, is GAGVSQSPSNKVTEKGKDVELRCDPISGHTALYWYRQSLGQGLEFLIYFQGNSAPDKSGLPSDRFSAERTGGSVSTLTIQRTQQEDSAVYLCASILGGQGFNSPLHFGNGTRLTVT.

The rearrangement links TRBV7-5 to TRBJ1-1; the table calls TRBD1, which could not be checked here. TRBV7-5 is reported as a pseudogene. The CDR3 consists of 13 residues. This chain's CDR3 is CARSLSDRVTAFF. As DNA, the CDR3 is TGTGCCAGAAGCCTATCGGACAGGGTGACAGCTTTCTTT.

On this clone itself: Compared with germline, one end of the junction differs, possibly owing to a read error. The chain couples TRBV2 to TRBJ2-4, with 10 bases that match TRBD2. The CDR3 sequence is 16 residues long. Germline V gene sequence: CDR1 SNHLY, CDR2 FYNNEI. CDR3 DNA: TGTGCCAGCAGGGGCAGACTAGCGGGTCTTAAAAACAGTCAGTACTTC. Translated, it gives CASRGRLAGLKNSQYF.

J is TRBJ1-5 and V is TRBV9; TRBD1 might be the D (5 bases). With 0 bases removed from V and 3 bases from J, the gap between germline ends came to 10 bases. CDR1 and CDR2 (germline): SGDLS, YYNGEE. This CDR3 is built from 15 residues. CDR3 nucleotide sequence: TGTGCCAGCAGCGTAGCTACAGGCCCCAATCAGCCCCAGCATTTT. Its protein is CASSVATGPNQPQHF.

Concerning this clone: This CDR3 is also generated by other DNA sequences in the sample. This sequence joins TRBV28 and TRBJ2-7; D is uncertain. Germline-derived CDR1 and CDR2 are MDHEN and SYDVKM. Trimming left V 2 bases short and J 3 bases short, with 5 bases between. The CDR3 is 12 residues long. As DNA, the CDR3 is TGTGCCAGCAGTTTACTACGCTACGAGCAGTACTTC. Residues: CASSLLRYEQYF.

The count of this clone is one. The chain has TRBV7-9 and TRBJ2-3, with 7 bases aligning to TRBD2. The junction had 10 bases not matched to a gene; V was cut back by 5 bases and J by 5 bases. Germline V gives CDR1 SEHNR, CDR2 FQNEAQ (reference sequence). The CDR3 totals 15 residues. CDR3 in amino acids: CASSPAGGRVDTQYF. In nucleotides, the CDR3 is TGTGCCAGCAGCCCGGCGGGCGGGAGAGTAGATACGCAGTATTTT.

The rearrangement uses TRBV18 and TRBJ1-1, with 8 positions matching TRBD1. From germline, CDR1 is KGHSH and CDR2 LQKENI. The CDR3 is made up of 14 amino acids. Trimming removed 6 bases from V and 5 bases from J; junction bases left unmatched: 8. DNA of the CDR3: TGTGCCAGCTCCCCAGGACAGGGAAGAACTGAAGCTTTCTTT. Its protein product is CASSPGQGRTEAFF.

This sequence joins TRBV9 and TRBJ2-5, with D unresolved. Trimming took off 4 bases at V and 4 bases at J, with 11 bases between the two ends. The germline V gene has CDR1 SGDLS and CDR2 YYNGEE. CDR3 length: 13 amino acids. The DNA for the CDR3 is TGTGCCAGCAGCTTGGGCAGACGAGAGACCCAGTACTTC. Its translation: CASSLGRRETQYF.

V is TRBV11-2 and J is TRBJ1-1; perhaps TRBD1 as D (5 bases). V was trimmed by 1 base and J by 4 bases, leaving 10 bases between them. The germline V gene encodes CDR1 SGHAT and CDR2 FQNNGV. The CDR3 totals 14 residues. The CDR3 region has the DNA TGTGCCAGCAGCTTAGGTAGGGGTAGCACTGAAGCTTTCTTT. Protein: CASSLGRGSTEAFF.

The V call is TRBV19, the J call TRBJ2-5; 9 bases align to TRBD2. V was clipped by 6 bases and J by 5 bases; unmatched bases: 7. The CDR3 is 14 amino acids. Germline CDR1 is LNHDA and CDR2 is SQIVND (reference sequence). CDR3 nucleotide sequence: TGTGCCAGTAGCACCGGGACTAGCTTGGAGACCCAGTACTTC. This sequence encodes CASSTGTSLETQYF. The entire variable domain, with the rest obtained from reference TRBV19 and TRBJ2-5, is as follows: DGGITQSPKYLFRKEGQNVTLSCEQNLNHDAMYWYRQDPGQGLRLIYYSQIVNDFQKGDIAEGYSVSREKKESFPLTVTSAQKNPTAFYLCASSTGTSLETQYFGPGTRLLVL.

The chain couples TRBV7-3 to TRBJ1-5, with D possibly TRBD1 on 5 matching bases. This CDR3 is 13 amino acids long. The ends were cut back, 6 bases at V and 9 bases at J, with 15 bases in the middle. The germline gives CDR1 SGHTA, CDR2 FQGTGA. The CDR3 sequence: CASSPFHGGPQHF. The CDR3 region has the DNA TGTGCCAGCAGTCCGTTCCACGGGGGGCCCCAGCATTTT.

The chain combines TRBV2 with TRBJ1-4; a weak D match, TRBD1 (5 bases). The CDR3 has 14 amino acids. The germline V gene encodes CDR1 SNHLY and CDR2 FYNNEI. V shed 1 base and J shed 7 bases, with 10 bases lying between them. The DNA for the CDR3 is TGTGCCAGCAGTGAAGTCAGGGTGGGTGAAAAACTGTTTTTT. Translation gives CASSEVRVGEKLFF.

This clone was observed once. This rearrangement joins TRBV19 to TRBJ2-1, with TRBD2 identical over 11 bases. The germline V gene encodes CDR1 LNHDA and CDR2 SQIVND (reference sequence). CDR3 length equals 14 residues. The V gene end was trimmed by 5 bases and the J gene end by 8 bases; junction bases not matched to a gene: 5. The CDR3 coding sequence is TGTGCCAGTAGTGTAGCGGGAGGGTTCGATGAGCAGTTCTTC. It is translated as CASSVAGGFDEQFF.

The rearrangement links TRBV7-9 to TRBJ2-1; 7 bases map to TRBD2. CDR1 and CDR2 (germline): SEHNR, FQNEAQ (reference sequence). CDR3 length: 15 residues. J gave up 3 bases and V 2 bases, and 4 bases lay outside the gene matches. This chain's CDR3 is CASSLRGRNYNEQFF. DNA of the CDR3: TGTGCCAGCAGCTTACGCGGGAGAAACTACAATGAGCAGTTCTTC.

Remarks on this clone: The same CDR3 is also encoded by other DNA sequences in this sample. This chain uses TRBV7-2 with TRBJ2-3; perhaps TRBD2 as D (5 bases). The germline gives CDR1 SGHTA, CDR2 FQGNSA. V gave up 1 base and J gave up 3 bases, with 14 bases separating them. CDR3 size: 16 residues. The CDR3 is CASSLVAGRGTDTQYF. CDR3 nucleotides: TGTGCCAGCAGCTTAGTGGCAGGCCGGGGTACAGATACGCAGTATTTT.

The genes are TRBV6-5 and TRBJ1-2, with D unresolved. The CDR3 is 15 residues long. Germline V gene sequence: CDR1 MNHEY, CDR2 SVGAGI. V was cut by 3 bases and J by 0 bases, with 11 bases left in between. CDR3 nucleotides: TGTGCCAGCAGTTATGAAGGGAGAGCTAACTATGGCTACACCTTC. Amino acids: CASSYEGRANYGYTF.